Reported below is one T cell receptor (beta chain). Trimming shortened V by 1 base and J by 4 bases, and 19 bases separated the two germline ends. The CDR3 is made up of 17 amino acids. Germline loops: CDR1 KGHSH, CDR2 LQKENI. This sample is drawn from a study of radiotherapy plus CTLA-4 blockade in lung cancer. Sequencing was performed with immunoSEQ multiplex PCR; in TCRdb, only in-frame clones are kept and a portion is missing. The repertoire consists of around 45,000 clones, with about two thirds occurring once and the leading ten covering around 25%. The sequence was obtained from a human donor with non-small cell lung cancer who had a partial response to radiotherapy plus ipilimumab. The chain has TRBV18 and TRBJ2-5; weak D call: TRBD2 (6 bases). This specimen consisted of peripheral blood, obtained from a patient treated with radiotherapy plus ipilimumab. In nucleotides, the CDR3 is TGTGCCAGCTCACCACGGGGTGGCGGGGCGTCAGGAGAGACCCAGTACTTC. It encodes CASSPRGGGASGETQYF.